This T cell receptor (beta chain) was captured in a study of early T cells in non-severe SARS-CoV-2 infection. CDR1 is SQVTM, CDR2 ANQGSEA, per germline. The CDR3 consists of 12 residues. V lost 7 bases, J lost 0 bases, and 9 bases lay in between. TCRdb reanalysed the 5' RACE reads using MiXCR and keeps one entry per CDR3 protein. The sample shows around 70,000 distinct CDR3 sequences, 12% of them seen only once. The gene calls are TRBV29-1 and TRBJ1-1; D possibly corresponds to TRBD1 (5 bases). This TCR was sampled from an adult who was a healthcare worker with PCR-confirmed SARS-CoV-2 infection or an uninfected control (not recorded which). The sample consisted of whole blood. The CDR3 DNA follows: TGCAGCGCTGGGACGATGAACACTGAAGCTTTCTTT. It yields the protein CSAGTMNTEAFF.